The next 27 T cell receptor beta chains were all read from a single sample in a study of CD8+ T cells in alopecia areata. Sequencing templates came from extracted RNA that was reverse transcribed into cDNA. Only in-frame clones appear in the TCRdb table, and some are missing; sequencing was by immunoSEQ multiplex PCR. The profile shows around 69,000 clones, roughly 57% of them singletons. Material: CD8+ T cells sorted from blood, obtained at week 0. The source of these receptors is a human donor with alopecia areata.

Comments on this clone: At one end, the junction sequence differs from germline, possibly due to a read error. This chain links TRBV27 with TRBJ2-3; D ambiguous. The length of the CDR3 is 12 residues. Germline V gene lookup returns CDR1 MNHEY and CDR2 SMNVEV (reference sequence). CDR3 in DNA: TGCGCAACCACGGGCCCCCCAGATACGCAGTATTTT. Its translation is CATTGPPDTQYF.

This clone was counted only a few times. This chain joins TRBV15 and TRBJ2-1; 12 bases line up with TRBD2. V was clipped by 3 bases and J by 10 bases; unmatched bases: 7. CDR3 length equals 15 residues. Germline CDR1 is LNHNV and CDR2 is YYDKDF (reference sequence). CDR3 region: CATSRKTSGRLEQFF. Here the CDR3 DNA reads TGTGCCACCAGCAGGAAGACTAGCGGGAGACTAGAGCAGTTCTTC.

The table lists this clone with a few counts. CDR3: CASSLTTGQIYEQYF. The CDR3 DNA reads as TGTGCCAGCAGTTTAACAACGGGACAGATCTACGAGCAGTACTTC. The chain links TRBV27 to TRBJ2-7; 7 bases are shared with TRBD1. Germline trimming cut 2 bases from V and 3 bases from J; bases unmatched to any gene: 7. The CDR3 runs to 15 residues. Germline lookup yields CDR1 MNHEY and CDR2 SMNVEV (reference sequence).

The rearrangement uses TRBV7-3 and TRBJ2-2; unclear D gene. This CDR3 spans 14 amino acids. Germline CDR1 reads SGHTA; CDR2 reads FQGTGA. Between the trimmed V and J ends, which lost 1 base and 1 base, there was a span of 4 bases. The CDR3, as DNA: TGTGCCAGCAGCTTAATGGGGAACACCGGGGAGCTGTTTTTT. It codes for CASSLMGNTGELFF.

This clone was seen only once. This rearrangement joins TRBV6-5 to TRBJ2-1; D ambiguous. CDR1 and CDR2 from the germline V gene are MNHEY and SVGAGI. Trimming removed 2 bases at V and 8 bases at J, with 13 bases between. The CDR3 length is 14 residues. This CDR3 reads CASSYPLVGDEQFF. For the CDR3, the DNA is TGTGCCAGCAGTTACCCGCTTGTTGGCGATGAGCAGTTCTTC.

The table lists this clone with a few counts. V is TRBV27 and J is TRBJ2-5; possibly TRBD1 for D (6 bases). The ends were cut back, 4 bases at V and 5 bases at J, with 11 bases in the middle. The germline gives CDR1 MNHEY, CDR2 SMNVEV (reference sequence). This CDR3 has 13 residues. Here the CDR3 DNA reads TGTGCCAGCAGTTGGGGACATTCGGAGACCCAGTACTTC. Amino acid sequence: CASSWGHSETQYF.

This chain links TRBV2 with TRBJ2-1, with 13 bases matching TRBD2. The ends lost 6 bases at V and 6 bases at J; junction bases unmatched: 17. Germline V gives CDR1 SNHLY, CDR2 FYNNEI. The CDR3 is 19 amino acids. The CDR3 loop reads CASRIGTSGTLLKGNEQFF. DNA for the CDR3: TGTGCCAGCAGGATTGGGACTAGCGGGACGCTCCTCAAGGGCAATGAGCAGTTCTTC.

This clone was seen only a few times. The V gene is TRBV15, the J gene TRBJ2-7, with D tentatively TRBD1 or TRBD2 (6 bases each). The CDR3 has 15 residues. Trimming shortened V by 8 bases and J by 5 bases, and 22 bases separated the two germline ends. In germline, CDR1 is LNHNV, CDR2 YYDKDF (reference sequence). This chain's CDR3 is CATGMTGGQGDEQYF. Written as DNA, the CDR3 is TGTGCCACCGGGATGACTGGGGGGCAGGGAGACGAGCAGTACTTC.

The V gene is TRBV4-3, the J gene TRBJ2-2; D remains unclear. This CDR3 region has 17 residues. Germline loops: CDR1 LGHNA, CDR2 YSLEER. Trimming took off 0 bases at V and 5 bases at J, with 16 bases between the two ends. CDR3 bases: TGCGCCAGCAGCCAAGATAAATGGCCCGTGGGGACCGGGGAGCTGTTTTTT. It encodes CASSQDKWPVGTGELFF.

CDR3 nucleotide sequence: TGTGCCTGGAGTGTAGACAGCACCGGGGAGCTGTTTTTT. This gives the protein CAWSVDSTGELFF. The V and J genes are TRBV30 and TRBJ2-2; a possible D gene is TRBD1 (5 bases). The CDR3 totals 13 residues. Trimming removed 0 bases from V and 4 bases from J, with 6 bases in between. Germline V gene sequence: CDR1 GTSNPN, CDR2 SVGIG (reference sequence). Together with reference TRBV30 and TRBJ2-2, the CDR3 gives the full variable domain: SQTIHQWPATLVQPVGSPLSLECTVEGTSNPNLYWYRQAAGRGLQLLFYSVGIGQISSEVPQNLSASRPQDRQFILSSKKLLLSDSGFYLCAWSVDSTGELFFGEGSRLTVL.

The chain is built from TRBV10-3 and TRBJ2-5; D is unresolved. The CDR3 runs to 14 residues. With 2 bases removed from V and 4 bases from J, the gap between germline ends came to 11 bases. Germline V gives CDR1 ENHRY, CDR2 SYGVKD. Here the CDR3 DNA reads TGTGCCATCAGTGAGGGACCGAGGCCAGAGACCCAGTACTTC. This codes for CAISEGPRPETQYF.

CDR3 amino acids: CASSAWTGPDTQYF. CDR3 nucleotide sequence: TGTGCCAGCAGTGCTTGGACAGGGCCAGATACGCAGTATTTT. The chain is built from TRBV2 and TRBJ2-3; TRBD1 matches 8 bases. Per germline, CDR1 SNHLY and CDR2 FYNNEI. The junction had 4 bases not matched to a gene; V was cut back by 4 bases and J by 4 bases. The CDR3 contains 14 residues.

Only a few counts were recorded for this clone. The chain is built from TRBV5-5 and TRBJ2-7; no reliable D call. The V gene's germline CDR1 is SGHKS and CDR2 YYEKEE (reference sequence). Trimming removed 3 bases at V and 0 bases at J, with 10 bases between. The CDR3 has 14 amino acids. The CDR3 here is CASSSLDGSYEQYF. The CDR3 DNA sequence: TGTGCCAGCAGCTCCCTGGACGGCTCCTACGAGCAGTACTTC.

The chain carries TRBV27 and TRBJ2-6; D is undetermined. Germline V lookup: CDR1 MNHEY, CDR2 SMNVEV (reference sequence). Trimming took off 2 bases at V and 0 bases at J, with 14 bases between the two ends. The length of the CDR3 is 18 residues. The CDR3 loop is CASSLPNRILSGANVLTF. The CDR3 DNA reads as TGTGCCAGCAGTTTACCAAACAGAATCCTCTCTGGGGCCAACGTCCTGACTTTC.

This chain uses TRBV14 with TRBJ2-2, with a tentative D call TRBD1 (5 bases). Trimming left V 0 bases short and J 7 bases short, with 24 bases between. Germline V gene sequence: CDR1 SGHDN, CDR2 FVKESK. This CDR3 spans 19 amino acids. The CDR3 DNA follows: TGTGCCAGCAGCCAAGATAGCCGCGGACACTGGGGCTCCAGCGGGGAGCTGTTTTTT. It translates to CASSQDSRGHWGSSGELFF.

The chain has TRBV29-1 and TRBJ2-2, with 8 bases identical to TRBD1. CDR3 length equals 14 residues. Germline V gene data show CDR1 as SQVTM and CDR2 as ANQGSEA. The V and J ends lost 7 bases and 3 bases, in that order; junction bases with no gene match: 7. The CDR3 spells CSGRQGPYTGELFF. For the CDR3, the DNA is TGCAGCGGAAGACAGGGGCCTTACACCGGGGAGCTGTTTTTT.

This CDR3 is CASSSGLNTEAFF. The CDR3, as DNA: TGTGCCAGCAGTTCGGGGCTCAACACTGAAGCTTTCTTT. The genes are TRBV25-1 and TRBJ1-1, with D perhaps TRBD1 (5 bases). The CDR3 is 13 residues long. From germline, CDR1 is MGHDK and CDR2 SYGVNS. V was cut by 5 bases and J by 2 bases, with 9 bases left in between.

This clone was detected a few times. J is TRBJ2-6 and V is TRBV7-6, with D uncertain. V lost 4 bases to trimming and J lost 4 bases, with 14 bases between them. This CDR3 comprises 16 residues. The germline gives CDR1 SGHVS, CDR2 FNYEAQ. In DNA form, the CDR3 reads TGTGCCAGCAGCTGGGCTTCGGCCGGAGGGGCCAACGTCCTGACTTTC. It specifies CASSWASAGGANVLTF. The full variable domain, completed using reference TRBV7-6 and TRBJ2-6, is GAGVSQSPRYKVTKRGQDVALRCDPISGHVSLYWYRQALGQGPEFLTYFNYEAQQDKSGLPNDRFSAERPEGSISTLTIQRTEQRDSAMYRCASSWASAGGANVLTFGAGSRLTVL.

The chain links TRBV7-9 to TRBJ1-1; possibly TRBD1 for D (5 bases). CDR1 is SEHNR and CDR2 is FQNEAQ in the germline V gene (reference sequence). The CDR3 length is 15 residues. V was cut by 4 bases and J by 1 base, with 13 bases left in between. The CDR3 loop reads CASSSLAGGNTEAFF. The CDR3 DNA is TGTGCCAGCAGCTCCCTCGCGGGGGGGAACACTGAAGCTTTCTTT. The full variable domain, its missing parts supplied by reference TRBV7-9 and TRBJ1-1, is DTGVSQNPRHKITKRGQNVTFRCDPISEHNRLYWYRQTLGQGPEFLTYFQNEAQLEKSRLLSDRFSAERPKGSFSTLEIQRTEQGDSAMYLCASSSLAGGNTEAFFGQGTRLTVV.

The chain combines TRBV19 with TRBJ2-2; D not certain. Trimming left V 6 bases short and J 6 bases short, with 14 bases between. Germline lookup yields CDR1 LNHDA and CDR2 SQIVND (reference sequence). This CDR3 contains 14 residues. The CDR3 region has the DNA TGTGCCAGTAGGGGTTATGGGCCGGCCGGGGAGCTGTTTTTT. Its translation is CASRGYGPAGELFF.

V usage is TRBV30 and J usage is TRBJ1-1, with TRBD1 as a possible D gene (6 bases). V lost 4 bases and J 1 base, leaving 10 bases between the germline ends. CDR3 length: 13 residues. CDR1 and CDR2 (germline): GTSNPN, SVGIG (reference sequence). The CDR3 protein is CAWTLTGNTEAFF. The CDR3 nucleotides read TGTGCCTGGACCTTGACAGGGAACACTGAAGCTTTCTTT.

The chain joins TRBV4-1 to TRBJ2-5; D not resolved. The germline V gene has CDR1 MGHRA and CDR2 YSYEKL. The CDR3 contains 13 residues. Deletions cut 1 base from V and 4 bases from J, with 7 bases between. The CDR3 sequence: CASSQGIGETQYF. In nucleotides, the CDR3 is TGCGCCAGCAGCCAAGGAATCGGAGAGACCCAGTACTTC.

J is TRBJ2-5 and V is TRBV4-1, with 12 bases matching TRBD2. The CDR3 consists of 16 residues. The germline V gene has CDR1 MGHRA and CDR2 YSYEKL. V was pared by 1 base and J by 1 base, with 1 base of the junction left unmatched. The CDR3 sequence: CASSQGLAGAQETQYF. Written as DNA, the CDR3 is TGCGCCAGCAGCCAAGGACTAGCGGGGGCCCAAGAGACCCAGTACTTC.

The chain has TRBV4-1 and TRBJ2-1; 8 nucleotides line up with TRBD2. The CDR3 runs 14 residues. Germline trimming cut 7 bases from V and 6 bases from J; bases unmatched to any gene: 8. Per the germline V gene, CDR1 is MGHRA and CDR2 is YSYEKL. CDR3 DNA: TGCGCCAGCACGGGGGTAGCGGGACCCAATGAGCAGTTCTTC. It yields the protein CASTGVAGPNEQFF.

V usage is TRBV25-1 and J usage is TRBJ1-1, with a possible D match to TRBD1 (5 bases). The V end was cut by 6 bases, the J end by 1 base, with 12 bases between. There are 14 residues in the CDR3. The germline V gene encodes CDR1 MGHDK and CDR2 SYGVNS. The CDR3 protein is CASRGGFRNTEAFF. For the CDR3, the DNA is TGTGCCAGCAGGGGGGGATTTAGGAACACTGAAGCTTTCTTT.

V gene TRBV2 combines with J gene TRBJ1-3, with unresolved D. Germline V gene data show CDR1 as SNHLY and CDR2 as FYNNEI. The CDR3 length is 15 residues. The V end was cut by 2 bases, the J end by 0 bases, with 8 bases between. For the CDR3, the DNA is TGTGCCAGCAGTGAATGGAGGGACTCTGGAAACACCATATATTTT. Its translation: CASSEWRDSGNTIYF.

This chain links TRBV29-1 with TRBJ1-3, with D possibly matching TRBD1 (5 bases). From germline, CDR1 is SQVTM and CDR2 ANQGSEA. Trimming shortened V by 2 bases and J by 4 bases, and 9 bases separated the two germline ends. The CDR3 is 13 amino acids. CDR3 residues: CSVEKGNGNTIYF. For the CDR3, the DNA is TGCAGCGTTGAAAAGGGGAACGGAAACACCATATATTTT.